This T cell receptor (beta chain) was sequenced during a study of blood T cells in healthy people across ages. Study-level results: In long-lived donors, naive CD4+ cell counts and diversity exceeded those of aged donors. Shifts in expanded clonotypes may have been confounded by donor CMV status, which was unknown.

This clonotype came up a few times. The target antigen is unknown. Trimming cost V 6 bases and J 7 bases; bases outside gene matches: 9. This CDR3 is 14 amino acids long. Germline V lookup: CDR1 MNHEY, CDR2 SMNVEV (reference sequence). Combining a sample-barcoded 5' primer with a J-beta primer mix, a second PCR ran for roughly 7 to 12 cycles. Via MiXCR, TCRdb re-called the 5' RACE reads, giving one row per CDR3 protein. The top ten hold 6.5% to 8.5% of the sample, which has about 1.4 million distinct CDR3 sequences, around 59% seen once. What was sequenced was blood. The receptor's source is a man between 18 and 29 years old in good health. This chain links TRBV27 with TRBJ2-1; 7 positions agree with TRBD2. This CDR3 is CASRGGSRLNEQFF. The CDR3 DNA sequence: TGTGCCAGCAGGGGAGGGTCCAGGTTGAATGAGCAGTTCTTC.